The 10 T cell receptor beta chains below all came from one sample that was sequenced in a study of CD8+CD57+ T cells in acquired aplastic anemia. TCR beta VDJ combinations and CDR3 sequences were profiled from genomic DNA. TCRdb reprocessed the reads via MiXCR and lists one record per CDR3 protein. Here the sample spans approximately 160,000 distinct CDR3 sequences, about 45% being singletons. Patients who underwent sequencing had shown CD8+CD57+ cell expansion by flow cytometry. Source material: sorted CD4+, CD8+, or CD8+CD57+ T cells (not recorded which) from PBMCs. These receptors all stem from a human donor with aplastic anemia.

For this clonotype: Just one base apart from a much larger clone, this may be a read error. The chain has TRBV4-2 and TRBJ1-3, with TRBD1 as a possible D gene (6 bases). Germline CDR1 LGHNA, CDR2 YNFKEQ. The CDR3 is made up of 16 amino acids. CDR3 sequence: CASSQTSGARGNTIHF. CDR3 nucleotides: TGTGCCAGCAGCCAAACCTCGGGGGCTCGGGGAAACACCATACATTTT.

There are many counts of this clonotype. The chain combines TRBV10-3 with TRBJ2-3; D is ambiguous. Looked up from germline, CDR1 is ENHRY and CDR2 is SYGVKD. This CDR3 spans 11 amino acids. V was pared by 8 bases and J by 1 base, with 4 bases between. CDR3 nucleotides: TGTGCCATCGGCCGCACAGATACGCAGTATTTT. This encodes CAIGRTDTQYF.

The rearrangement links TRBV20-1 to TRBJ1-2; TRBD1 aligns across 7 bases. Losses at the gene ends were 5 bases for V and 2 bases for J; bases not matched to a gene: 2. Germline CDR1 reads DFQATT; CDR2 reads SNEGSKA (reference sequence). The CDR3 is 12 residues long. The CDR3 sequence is CSAEDRNYGYTF. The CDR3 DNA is TGCAGTGCTGAGGACAGGAACTATGGCTACACCTTC.

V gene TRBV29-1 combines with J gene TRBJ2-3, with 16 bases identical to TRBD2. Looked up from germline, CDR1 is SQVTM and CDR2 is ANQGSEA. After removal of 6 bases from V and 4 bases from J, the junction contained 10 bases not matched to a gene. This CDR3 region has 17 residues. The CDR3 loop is CSVGGTSGRVSPDTQYF. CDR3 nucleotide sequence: TGCAGCGTGGGGGGGACTAGCGGGAGGGTTTCGCCAGATACGCAGTATTTT.

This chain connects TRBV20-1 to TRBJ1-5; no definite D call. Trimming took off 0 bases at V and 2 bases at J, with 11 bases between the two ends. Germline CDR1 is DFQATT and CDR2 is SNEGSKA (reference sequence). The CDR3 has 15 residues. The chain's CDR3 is CSAREARVGNQPQHF. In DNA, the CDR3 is TGCAGTGCTAGAGAGGCCCGAGTAGGCAATCAGCCCCAGCATTTT.

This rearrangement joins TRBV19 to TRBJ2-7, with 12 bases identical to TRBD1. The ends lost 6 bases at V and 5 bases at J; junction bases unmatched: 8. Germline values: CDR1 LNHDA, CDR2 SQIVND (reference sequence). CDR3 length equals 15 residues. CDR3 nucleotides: TGTGCCAGTAGGCGGGGACAGGGGGCTAGCCACGAGCAGTACTTC. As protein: CASRRGQGASHEQYF. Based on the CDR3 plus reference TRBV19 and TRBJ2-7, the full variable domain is DGGITQSPKYLFRKEGQNVTLSCEQNLNHDAMYWYRQDPGQGLRLIYYSQIVNDFQKGDIAEGYSVSREKKESFPLTVTSAQKNPTAFYLCASRRGQGASHEQYFGPGTRLTVT.

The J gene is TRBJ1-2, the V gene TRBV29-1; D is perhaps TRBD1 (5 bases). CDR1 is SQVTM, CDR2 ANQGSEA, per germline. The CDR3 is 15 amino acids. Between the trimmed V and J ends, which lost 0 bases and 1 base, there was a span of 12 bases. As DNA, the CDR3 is TGCAGCGTTGAAGATCTGAAGGGGATTAACTATGGCTACACCTTC. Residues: CSVEDLKGINYGYTF.

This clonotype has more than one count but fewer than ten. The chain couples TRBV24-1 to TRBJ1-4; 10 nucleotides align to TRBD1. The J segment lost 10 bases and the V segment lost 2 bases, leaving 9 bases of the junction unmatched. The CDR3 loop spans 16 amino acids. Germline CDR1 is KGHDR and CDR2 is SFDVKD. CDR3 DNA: TGTGCCACCAGTGATTCCATGACAGGGGGCAACGGAAAACTGTTTTTT. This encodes CATSDSMTGGNGKLFF.

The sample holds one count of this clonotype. The CDR3 DNA sequence: TGTGCCATCAGTGACATCAGGAACACCGGGGAGCTGTACGTC. This sequence encodes CAISDIRNTGELYV. The chain has TRBV10-3 and TRBJ2-7, with D tentatively TRBD2 (5 bases). Germline-derived CDR1 and CDR2 are ENHRY and SYGVKD. This CDR3 is 14 amino acids long.

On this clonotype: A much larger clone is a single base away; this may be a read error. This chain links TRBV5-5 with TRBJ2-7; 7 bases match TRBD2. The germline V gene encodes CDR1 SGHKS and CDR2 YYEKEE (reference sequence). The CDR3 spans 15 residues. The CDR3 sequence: CAGSLDGGGAYEQYF. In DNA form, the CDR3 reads TGTGCCGGCAGCTTGGACGGTGGGGGGGCCTACGAGCAGTACTTC.